The T cell receptor (beta chain) under discussion was sequenced for a study of CD8+CD57+ T cells in acquired aplastic anemia. The study profiled TCR beta VDJ and CDR3 using genomic DNA as template. TCRdb used MiXCR to reprocess the reads, holding one entry per CDR3 protein. The repertoire holds 200,000 to 250,000 distinct CDR3 sequences, with 60% to 65% as singletons. CDR3 length: 14 amino acids. V was clipped by 5 bases and J by 1 base, with 11 bases between them. Germline loops: CDR1 MNHEY, CDR2 SVGAGI. This clonotype has a single count. The sequenced sample consisted of sorted CD4+, CD8+, or CD8+CD57+ T cells (not recorded which) from PBMCs. The clonotype comes from a human donor in good health. The rearrangement uses TRBV6-5 and TRBJ1-1; D call uncertain. CDR3 nucleotide sequence: TGTGCCAGCAGTACCGGGTGGGGGAACACTGAAGCTTTCTTT. Protein sequence: CASSTGWGNTEAFF.